These T cell receptor beta chains were read from a single sample in a study of T cell repertoires in cytomegalovirus infection. TCRdb reprocessed the reads via MiXCR and lists one record per CDR3 protein. The table records hundreds of thousands of distinct CDR3 sequences, 11% of them present only once. The sequencing sample was made of PBMCs. The receptors were gathered from a human donor in good health (CMV status not recorded). Some clones in this sample may be carry-over from other donors' samples. Each CDR3 is given with its conserved first and last residue. A D gene is named only where the DNA matches it firmly. Only part of the rows carry a size: once, few, many, or a class if the clone is expanded.

d_call: TRBD2; v_call: TRBV11-2; clone_size: few; j_call: TRBJ2-1; cdr3_aa: CASSLSTSGGKFF; cdr3_nt: TGTGCCAGCAGCTTATCGACTAGCGGGGGGAAGTTCTTC
d_call: TRBD2; v_call: TRBV29-1; clone_size: NA; j_call: TRBJ2-2; cdr3_aa: CSVTGTSGYTGELFF; cdr3_nt: TGCAGCGTCACCGGGACTAGCGGTTATACCGGGGAGCTGTTTTTT
d_call: NA; v_call: TRBV9; clone_size: NA; j_call: TRBJ2-5; cdr3_aa: CASSLRRGLQETQYF; cdr3_nt: TGTGCCAGCAGCCTCCGAAGGGGACTCCAAGAGACCCAGTACTTC
d_call: TRBD1; v_call: TRBV20-1; clone_size: many; j_call: TRBJ2-5; cdr3_aa: CSARTGSVETQYF; cdr3_nt: TGCAGTGCTAGGACAGGGTCGGTCGAGACCCAGTACTTC
d_call: NA; v_call: TRBV18; clone_size: few; j_call: TRBJ2-4; cdr3_aa: CASSPPGFTAKNIQYF; cdr3_nt: TGTGCCAGCTCACCACCGGGGTTTACGGCCAAAAACATTCAGTACTTC
d_call: NA; v_call: TRBV27; clone_size: few; j_call: TRBJ2-5; cdr3_aa: CASSPVRGGETQYF; cdr3_nt: TGTGCCAGCAGTCCCGTACGGGGCGGAGAGACCCAGTACTTC
d_call: NA; v_call: TRBV20-1; clone_size: NA; j_call: TRBJ2-3; cdr3_aa: CSAHLSDTQYF; cdr3_nt: TGCAGTGCCCACTTGTCAGATACGCAGTATTTT
d_call: NA; v_call: TRBV20-1; clone_size: NA; j_call: TRBJ1-3; cdr3_aa: CSAREPRAGNTIYF; cdr3_nt: TGCAGTGCTAGAGAACCTCGAGCTGGAAACACCATATATTTT
d_call: TRBD1; v_call: TRBV7-2; clone_size: many; j_call: TRBJ1-5; cdr3_aa: CASRGQGSNQPQHF; cdr3_nt: TGTGCCAGCAGGGGACAGGGCTCTAATCAGCCCCAGCATTTT
d_call: TRBD1; v_call: TRBV3-1; clone_size: NA; j_call: TRBJ1-2; cdr3_aa: CASSSGTGGSRSYGYTF; cdr3_nt: TGTGCCAGCAGTTCCGGGACAGGGGGATCCAGGAGCTATGGCTACACCTTC
d_call: NA; v_call: TRBV4-2; clone_size: many; j_call: TRBJ2-5; cdr3_aa: CASSQDSARMETQYF; cdr3_nt: TGTGCCAGCAGCCAAGATTCGGCCAGAATGGAGACCCAGTACTTC
d_call: NA; v_call: TRBV19; clone_size: many; j_call: TRBJ2-2; cdr3_aa: CASSSQGRGENTGELFF; cdr3_nt: TGTGCCAGTAGTTCCCAGGGGAGGGGTGAGAACACCGGGGAGCTGTTTTTT
d_call: TRBD2; v_call: TRBV28; clone_size: many; j_call: TRBJ2-1; cdr3_aa: CASSPPTGRERSNEQFF; cdr3_nt: TGTGCCAGCAGCCCTCCTACTGGGCGGGAGAGGAGCAATGAGCAGTTCTTC
d_call: NA; v_call: TRBV20-1; clone_size: many; j_call: TRBJ2-1; cdr3_aa: CSAPRSYNEQFF; cdr3_nt: TGCAGTGCACCGAGATCATACAATGAGCAGTTCTTC
d_call: NA; v_call: TRBV9; clone_size: NA; j_call: TRBJ2-5; cdr3_aa: CASSVSQQETQYF; cdr3_nt: TGTGCCAGCAGCGTAAGCCAGCAAGAGACCCAGTACTTC
d_call: NA; v_call: TRBV11-1; clone_size: many; j_call: TRBJ2-3; cdr3_aa: CASSLGQEADTQYF; cdr3_nt: TGTGCCAGCAGCTTAGGACAGGAGGCAGATACGCAGTATTTT
d_call: NA; v_call: TRBV19; clone_size: few; j_call: TRBJ1-2; cdr3_aa: CASSTTWDSRGANYGYTF; cdr3_nt: TGTGCCAGTAGTACAACCTGGGACTCCCGTGGAGCTAACTATGGCTACACCTTC